Below, 15 T cell receptor beta chains from the same sample are listed, as sequenced in a study of shared clonotypes between healthy human individuals. Profiled with immunoSEQ multiplex PCR; TCRdb holds only in-frame clones, not every one. The sample includes around 350,000 clones, 70% to 75% of them seen just once. The specimen sequenced was memory CD4+ T cells sorted from blood. As for subset: CD45RA-negative fraction. The receptors here all came from a man under 40 in good health.

The chain links TRBV6-1 to TRBJ2-1, with unresolved D. The V end lost 3 bases, the J end lost 14 bases, and 17 bases lay between the germline ends. Germline values: CDR1 MNHNS, CDR2 SASEGT. This CDR3 region has 13 residues. CDR3 residues: CASSDRPDRTEFF. Here the CDR3 DNA reads TGTGCCAGCAGTGATAGACCGGATCGTACTGAGTTCTTC.

The J gene is TRBJ2-7, the V gene TRBV28; unclear D gene. This CDR3 region has 11 residues. Germline assignment: CDR1 MDHEN and CDR2 SYDVKM. Trimming took 1 base from V and 6 from J, leaving 4 bases between them. The CDR3 DNA reads TGTGCCAGCAGTTTATTCGGCGAGCAGTACTTC. This encodes CASSLFGEQYF.

The rearrangement joins TRBV27 to TRBJ2-3, with a weak D call TRBD2 (5 bases). V dropped 5 bases and J dropped 5 bases, with 17 bases sitting between them. Germline loops: CDR1 MNHEY, CDR2 SMNVEV (reference sequence). This CDR3 comprises 15 residues. The CDR3 DNA reads TGTGCCAGCAGTACCACTAGAGATAAGGGAGATACGCAGTATTTT. Residues: CASSTTRDKGDTQYF.

This clone was recorded only once. The rearrangement uses TRBV19 and TRBJ1-5; 9 bases fit TRBD1. CDR3 length equals 16 residues. V was pared by 7 bases and J by 2 bases, with 9 bases of the junction left unmatched. Germline CDR1 is LNHDA and CDR2 is SQIVND (reference sequence). The CDR3, as DNA: TGTGCCAGTAATATTCCGGGACAGGGCGGCAATCAGCCCCAGCATTTT. Amino acid sequence: CASNIPGQGGNQPQHF.

This clone was recorded a few times. This rearrangement joins TRBV5-5 to TRBJ1-5; 8 nucleotides align to TRBD1. The CDR3 sequence is 15 residues long. Per germline, CDR1 SGHKS and CDR2 YYEKEE (reference sequence). J was trimmed by 7 bases and V by 2 bases; bases with no gene match: 8. The CDR3 sequence: CASSFGAGGEQPQHF. CDR3 DNA: TGTGCCAGCAGCTTCGGTGCAGGGGGCGAGCAGCCCCAGCATTTT.

The J gene is TRBJ2-1, the V gene TRBV28, with D possibly TRBD2 on 6 matching bases. Germline assignment: CDR1 MDHEN and CDR2 SYDVKM. The CDR3 totals 15 residues. V was pared by 6 bases and J by 0 bases, with 12 bases between. CDR3 in amino acids: CASSQGGISYNEQFF. The CDR3 nucleotides read TGTGCCAGCAGCCAGGGAGGAATCTCCTACAATGAGCAGTTCTTC.

The chain recombines TRBV27 with TRBJ2-4; the D gene is possibly TRBD2 (6 bases). The CDR3 is made up of 13 amino acids. The V gene's germline CDR1 is MNHEY and CDR2 SMNVEV (reference sequence). Trimming took off 5 bases at V and 3 bases at J, with 8 bases between the two ends. This chain's CDR3 is CASSPGLKNIQYF. The CDR3 nucleotides are TGTGCCAGCAGTCCGGGACTCAAAAACATTCAGTACTTC.

V and J are TRBV19 and TRBJ2-1; tentative D call: TRBD2 (5 bases). Germline CDR1 reads LNHDA; CDR2 reads SQIVND (reference sequence). Trimming cost V 3 bases and J 3 bases, with 9 bases left between them. The CDR3 is 14 amino acids. CDR3 in DNA: TGTGCCAGTAGTATCGCCCGGGACTACAATGAGCAGTTCTTC. Translating it yields CASSIARDYNEQFF.

J is TRBJ2-7 and V is TRBV25-1; D remains unclear. Germline V gives CDR1 MGHDK, CDR2 SYGVNS. V lost 3 bases and J lost 7, with 13 bases in between. The CDR3 covers 13 residues. The CDR3 DNA is TGTGCCAGCAGTGACGACCCCCCCGGGGAGCAGTACTTC. Translated: CASSDDPPGEQYF.

This clone was observed at least ten times. This sample also contains other DNA sequences that code for the same CDR3. The chain couples TRBV2 to TRBJ2-4; D unresolved. CDR1 and CDR2 from the germline V gene are SNHLY and FYNNEI. CDR3 length: 15 amino acids. V lost 3 bases and J lost 0, with 9 bases in between. The CDR3 DNA follows: TGTGCCAGCAGTGAGAATGAACTAGCCAAAAACATTCAGTACTTC. Protein sequence: CASSENELAKNIQYF.

The chain combines TRBV6-5 with TRBJ1-1; D gene ambiguous. The CDR3 loop spans 10 amino acids. V lost 6 bases and J lost 4, with 3 bases in between. The germline V gene has CDR1 MNHEY and CDR2 SVGAGI. The chain's CDR3 is CASSLTEAFF. The CDR3 DNA is TGTGCCAGCAGCCTCACTGAAGCTTTCTTT.

As regards this clone: Other DNA sequences in this specimen translate into the identical CDR3. The chain employs TRBV18 and TRBJ2-7; no firm D call. The CDR3 length is 12 residues. V dropped 3 bases and J dropped 0 bases, with 3 bases sitting between them. The germline gives CDR1 KGHSH, CDR2 LQKENI. The CDR3 coding sequence is TGTGCCAGCTCACCGGCCTCCTACGAGCAGTACTTC. This translates into CASSPASYEQYF.

The chain has TRBV2 and TRBJ2-1, with D possibly matching TRBD2 (6 bases). V was shortened by 7 bases and J by 0 bases, with 28 bases between the two germline ends. This CDR3 spans 20 amino acids. Germline V CDR1 and CDR2: SNHLY, FYNNEI. Here the CDR3 DNA reads TGTGCCAGCACCCTAAGGAGGGATGTGTGGTCCCCGAGCTCCTACAATGAGCAGTTCTTC. Protein product: CASTLRRDVWSPSSYNEQFF.

This clone was found a few times. The chain joins TRBV7-4 to TRBJ2-3; 7 bases are shared with TRBD2. Germline lookup yields CDR1 SGHVT and CDR2 SQSDAQ. Trimming cost V 1 base and J 0 bases; bases outside gene matches: 10. CDR3 length: 18 residues. CDR3 protein: CASSLEAGETNSTDTQYF. Here the CDR3 DNA reads TGTGCCAGCAGCTTAGAGGCGGGGGAAACGAATAGCACAGATACGCAGTATTTT.

The rearrangement joins TRBV7-8 to TRBJ2-5; the D gene is possibly TRBD1 (5 bases). V dropped 2 bases and J dropped 3 bases, with 10 bases sitting between them. The CDR3 extends over 14 amino acids. Germline-derived CDR1 and CDR2 are SGHVS and FQNEAQ. In nucleotides, the CDR3 is TGTGCCAGCAGCTTAAGCCCCAGGGAAGAGACCCAGTACTTC. Protein product: CASSLSPREETQYF.